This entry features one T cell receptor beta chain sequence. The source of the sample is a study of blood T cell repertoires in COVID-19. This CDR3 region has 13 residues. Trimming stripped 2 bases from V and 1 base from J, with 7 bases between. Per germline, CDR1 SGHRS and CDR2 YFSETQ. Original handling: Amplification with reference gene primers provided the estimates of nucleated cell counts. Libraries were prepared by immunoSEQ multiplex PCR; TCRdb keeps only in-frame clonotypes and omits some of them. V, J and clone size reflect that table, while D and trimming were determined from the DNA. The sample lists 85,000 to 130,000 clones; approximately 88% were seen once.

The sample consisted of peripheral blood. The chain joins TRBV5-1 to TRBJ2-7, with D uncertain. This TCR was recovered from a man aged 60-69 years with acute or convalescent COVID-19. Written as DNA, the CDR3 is TGCGCCAGCAGCTTTCGTCCGTCCTACGAGCAGTACTTC. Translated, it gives CASSFRPSYEQYF. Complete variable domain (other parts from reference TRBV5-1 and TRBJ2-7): KAGVTQTPRYLIKTRGQQVTLSCSPISGHRSVSWYQQTPGQGLQFLFEYFSETQRNKGNFPGRFSGRQFSNSRSEMNVSTLELGDSALYLCASSFRPSYEQYFGPGTRLTVT.